Listed here are 9 T cell receptor beta chains from one sample, sequenced in a study of T-cell memory formation after mild COVID-19. TCRdb re-derived calls from the 5' RACE reads in MiXCR, one entry per CDR3 protein. Among 400,000 to 550,000 distinct CDR3 sequences, nearly 25% were seen once, and the ten largest hold around 12%. Sequencing was performed on PBMCs or a T cell subset sorted from them (not recorded which). These receptors originate from an adult woman who had mild COVID-19 (a few samples of this study predate the infection). Cell type and time point are not known.

J is TRBJ2-1 and V is TRBV4-1, with 8 nucleotides matching TRBD1. Losses at the gene ends were 1 base for V and 4 bases for J; bases not matched to a gene: 6. From germline, CDR1 is MGHRA and CDR2 YSYEKL. The CDR3 is made up of 16 amino acids. CDR3 nucleotides: TGCGCCAGCAGCCAAGTAAGGACAGGGAAATACAATGAGCAGTTCTTC. Amino acid sequence: CASSQVRTGKYNEQFF.

The J gene is TRBJ2-1, the V gene TRBV5-1; 9 bases line up with TRBD1. CDR3 length equals 15 residues. V shed 0 bases and J 6 bases; nucleotides not matched to a gene: 4. In germline, CDR1 is SGHRS, CDR2 YFSETQ. DNA for the CDR3: TGCGCCAGCAGCTTGGGGGGGACAGGGACCAATGAGCAGTTCTTC. It encodes CASSLGGTGTNEQFF.

This clonotype has more than one count but fewer than ten. The V and J genes are TRBV12-3 or TRBV12-4 and TRBJ2-7, with TRBD2 matching 13 bases. The CDR3 has 16 amino acids. Trimming removed 6 bases from V and 0 bases from J; junction bases left unmatched: 5. The CDR3, as DNA: TGTGCCAGCAGATTCACTAGCGGGAGGGACTCCTACGAGCAGTACTTC. This translates into CASRFTSGRDSYEQYF.

There are a few counts of this clonotype. CDR3 DNA: TGTGCCAGCAGCACCGGGTGGAATGAGCAGTTCTTC. This encodes CASSTGWNEQFF. This chain uses TRBV5-4 with TRBJ2-1; D remains ambiguous. The CDR3 runs to 12 residues. Germline V lookup: CDR1 SGHNT, CDR2 YYREEE (reference sequence). With 4 bases removed from V and 7 bases from J, the gap between germline ends came to 9 bases. The full variable domain, its missing parts supplied by reference TRBV5-4 and TRBJ2-1, is ETGVTQSPTHLIKTRGQQVTLRCSSQSGHNTVSWYQQALGQGPQFIFQYYREEENGRGNFPPRFSGLQFPNYSSELNVNALELDDSALYLCASSTGWNEQFFGPGTRLTVL.

The chain links TRBV29-1 to TRBJ1-3, with 8 bases that match TRBD1. CDR1 is SQVTM and CDR2 is ANQGSEA in the germline V gene. The V and J ends lost 5 bases and 3 bases, in that order; junction bases with no gene match: 3. This CDR3 is 13 amino acids long. Written as DNA, the CDR3 is TGCAGCGTTTCCAGGGGGCTTGGAAACACCATATATTTT. It is translated as CSVSRGLGNTIYF.

This clonotype appeared a single time. V gene TRBV12-3 or TRBV12-4 combines with J gene TRBJ2-5; D remains ambiguous. The CDR3 is 12 amino acids. Trimming took 6 bases from V and 7 from J, leaving 12 bases between them. This CDR3 reads CASRPDLGTQYF. The DNA of the CDR3 is TGTGCCAGCAGGCCCGACTTGGGGACCCAGTACTTC.

This clonotype was found a few times. J is TRBJ2-7 and V is TRBV20-1; maybe TRBD1 (6 bases). From germline, CDR1 is DFQATT and CDR2 SNEGSKA (reference sequence). The CDR3 spans 16 residues. V lost 5 bases and J lost 4, with 24 bases in between. In DNA, the CDR3 is TGCAGTGCTCGGGGACGCTGGACAGCTTACCCGTACGAGCAGTACTTC. The encoded protein is CSARGRWTAYPYEQYF.

This clonotype occurred a few times. The CDR3 region is CASSRDRRNTEAFF. CDR3 DNA sequence: TGTGCCAGCAGTCGCGACAGGAGGAACACTGAAGCTTTCTTT. V gene TRBV12-3 or TRBV12-4 combines with J gene TRBJ1-1; D is perhaps TRBD1 (6 bases). CDR3 length equals 14 residues. V was clipped by 5 bases and J by 1 base, with 11 bases between them.

This clonotype was seen a handful of times. The rearrangement links TRBV30 to TRBJ1-2; 7 nucleotides match TRBD1. This CDR3 region has 13 residues. Trimming took 4 bases from V and 2 from J; bases not matched to a gene: 4. CDR1 GTSNPN and CDR2 SVGIG come from the germline V gene (reference sequence). The CDR3 DNA reads as TGTGCCTGGACCCCGGGACAGAACTATGGCTACACCTTC. It yields the protein CAWTPGQNYGYTF. Full variable domain (rest looked up from reference TRBV30 and TRBJ1-2): SQTIHQWPATLVQPVGSPLSLECTVEGTSNPNLYWYRQAAGRGLQLLFYSVGIGQISSEVPQNLSASRPQDRQFILSSKKLLLSDSGFYLCAWTPGQNYGYTFGSGTRLTVV.